This T cell receptor beta chain comes out of a study of blood T cells in healthy people across ages. Study findings and constraints: Higher diversity and more naive CD4+ cells were features of long-lived donors, compared to aged donors. In these data, TCR beta diversity tracked strongly with naive T cell percentage.

This clonotype has a count of ten or more. Its antigen remains unknown. The CDR3 extends over 17 amino acids. The trim removed 0 bases at V and 4 bases at J, leaving 3 bases unmatched. Germline CDR1 is MNHEY and CDR2 is SVGAGI. They isolated at least 6.5 million PBMCs from each sample. At least 6 micrograms of total RNA were extracted per sample. Then a second PCR, running roughly 6 to 11 cycles, was carried out with a sample-barcoded 5' primer and a J-beta primer mix. Each CDR3 protein is one row after TCRdb ran MiXCR on the 5' RACE reads. The sample holds 1.5 million to 2 million distinct CDR3 sequences; 25% to 30% are singletons and the top ten take about 7.7%.

The specimen was blood. V and J are TRBV6-5 and TRBJ2-1; 13 positions agree with TRBD2. The sequence was collected from a woman aged 25 to 45 in good health. The CDR3 sequence: CASSYSATSGRYNEQFF. Written as DNA, the CDR3 is TGTGCCAGCAGTTACTCCGCGACTAGCGGGAGGTACAATGAGCAGTTCTTC.